The 15 T cell receptor beta chains in this list originate from one sample, sequenced in a study of T cell responses to AZD1222 COVID-19 vaccine (dated by TCRdb to the early 2020s). The protocol used for the library was the immunoSEQ multiplex PCR assay. Held by TCRdb, this immuneACCESS table contains in-frame sequences only and omits some clones. Under half of the omission traces to an unresolved V gene where checked; the cause of the rest is unknown. The sample table contains about 96,000 clones; only one count was recorded for roughly 90% of them. The ten top clones hold roughly 24% of the sample. The sample's time point label is to be understood as: baseline before first vaccination. The sample in question was peripheral blood, obtained on day 0 of AZD1222 vaccination. These TCRs come from an adult in good health.

The chain links TRBV6-5 to TRBJ2-7; 10 bases agree with TRBD1. V shed 6 bases, J shed 0 bases, and the junction held 5 bases outside the gene matches. This CDR3 contains 15 residues. CDR1 and CDR2 from the germline V gene are MNHEY and SVGAGI. CDR3 in amino acids: CASRKGTGDSYEQYF. The CDR3 coding sequence is TGTGCCAGCAGAAAAGGGACAGGGGACTCCTACGAGCAGTACTTC.

This chain links TRBV7-9 with TRBJ2-2; D might be TRBD1 (6 bases). Trimming took off 1 base at V and 1 base at J, with 10 bases between the two ends. The CDR3 extends over 16 amino acids. Germline values: CDR1 SEHNR, CDR2 FQNEAQ (reference sequence). The CDR3 region is CASSLGLTGNTGELFF. Written as DNA, the CDR3 is TGTGCCAGCAGCTTAGGCCTGACAGGGAACACCGGGGAGCTGTTTTTT. The variable domain in full, with the rest retrieved from reference TRBV7-9 and TRBJ2-2, is DTGVSQNPRHKITKRGQNVTFRCDPISEHNRLYWYRQTLGQGPEFLTYFQNEAQLEKSRLLSDRFSAERPKGSFSTLEIQRTEQGDSAMYLCASSLGLTGNTGELFFGEGSRLTVL.

The V and J genes are TRBV27 and TRBJ2-1, with 12 positions matching TRBD2. Germline-derived CDR1 and CDR2 are MNHEY and SMNVEV (reference sequence). Trimming removed 1 base from V and 2 bases from J; junction bases left unmatched: 9. The CDR3 is 19 residues long. In DNA, the CDR3 is TGTGCCAGCAGTTTATTCGGGGAAGCTAGCGGGAGGGCCTACAATGAGCAGTTCTTC. It translates to CASSLFGEASGRAYNEQFF.

The chain joins TRBV19 to TRBJ1-5; 7 bases fit TRBD1. The V segment lost 6 bases and the J segment 0 bases; nucleotides outside the gene matches: 5. The CDR3 totals 15 residues. Germline assignment: CDR1 LNHDA and CDR2 SQIVND (reference sequence). The CDR3 DNA reads as TGTGCCAGTAGAACACAGGGGAATAGCAATCAGCCCCAGCATTTT. Amino acid sequence: CASRTQGNSNQPQHF.

The V and J genes are TRBV18 and TRBJ2-7; no clear D gene. Trimming took off 5 bases at V and 0 bases at J, with 8 bases between the two ends. Germline V gives CDR1 KGHSH, CDR2 LQKENI. The length of the CDR3 is 13 residues. The CDR3: CASSAASSYEQYF. CDR3 in DNA: TGTGCCAGCTCAGCGGCGAGCTCCTACGAGCAGTACTTC.

A single count supports this clone. The genes are TRBV3-1 (or the pseudogene TRBV3-2) and TRBJ1-4; 9 bases fit TRBD1. Losses at the gene ends were 5 bases for V and 7 bases for J; bases not matched to a gene: 8. CDR3 length equals 15 residues. Looked up from germline, CDR1 is LGHDT and CDR2 is YNNKEL (reference sequence). DNA for the CDR3: TGTGCCAGCAGCTTCCCGGGACAGGGCTTTGAAAAACTGTTTTTT. The encoded protein is CASSFPGQGFEKLFF.

This chain links TRBV19 with TRBJ2-2, with 7 bases aligning to TRBD2. Losses at the gene ends were 11 bases for V and 0 bases for J; bases not matched to a gene: 12. The CDR3 runs 16 residues. Germline V gene lookup returns CDR1 LNHDA and CDR2 SQIVND (reference sequence). CDR3 sequence: CAAGEGRGANTGELFF. Here the CDR3 DNA reads TGTGCCGCGGGGGAGGGTCGCGGCGCGAACACCGGGGAGCTGTTTTTT. The full variable domain, completed using reference TRBV19 and TRBJ2-2, is DGGITQSPKYLFRKEGQNVTLSCEQNLNHDAMYWYRQDPGQGLRLIYYSQIVNDFQKGDIAEGYSVSREKKESFPLTVTSAQKNPTAFYLCAAGEGRGANTGELFFGEGSRLTVL.

The chain's CDR3 is CASSVAGIGGQETQYF. The CDR3 nucleotides are TGTGCCAGCAGCGTAGCTGGGATCGGGGGCCAAGAGACCCAGTACTTC. The gene calls are TRBV9 and TRBJ2-5; D possibly corresponds to TRBD2 (6 bases). V was clipped by 0 bases and J by 1 base, with 13 bases between them. The germline gives CDR1 SGDLS, CDR2 YYNGEE. The CDR3 is 16 amino acids. Full variable domain (rest looked up from reference TRBV9 and TRBJ2-5): DSGVTQTPKHLITATGQRVTLRCSPRSGDLSVYWYQQSLDQGLQFLIQYYNGEERAKGNILERFSAQQFPDLHSELNLSSLELGDSALYFCASSVAGIGGQETQYFGPGTRLLVL.

This clone was seen a single time. This chain joins TRBV6-2 or TRBV6-3 and TRBJ2-7; tentative D call: TRBD2 (6 bases). Trimming took off 2 bases at V and 0 bases at J, with 14 bases between the two ends. This CDR3 contains 16 residues. Germline CDR1 MNHEY, CDR2 SVGEGT. For the CDR3, the DNA is TGTGCCAGCAGTTACCCCCCGGGACTGGGCTCCTACGAGCAGTACTTC. Translation gives CASSYPPGLGSYEQYF.

The CDR3 DNA reads as TGTGCCAGTAGTATAGACGGGGCAAAGCGGCAGCCCCAGCATTTT. Encoded protein: CASSIDGAKRQPQHF. The rearrangement uses TRBV19 and TRBJ1-5; D is perhaps TRBD1 (5 bases). The V and J ends lost 0 bases and 7 bases respectively, with 13 bases between them. CDR3 length: 15 amino acids. Germline CDR1 reads LNHDA; CDR2 reads SQIVND (reference sequence).

This rearrangement joins TRBV18 to TRBJ2-3, with 7 bases identical to TRBD2. After removal of 3 bases from V and 4 bases from J, the junction contained 7 bases not matched to a gene. This CDR3 is 15 amino acids long. Germline CDR1 KGHSH, CDR2 LQKENI. CDR3 coding DNA: TGTGCCAGCTCACCTGGACTAGGAGTGGCAGATACGCAGTATTTT. Its protein is CASSPGLGVADTQYF. Using reference TRBV18 and TRBJ2-3 for the parts outside the CDR3, the full variable domain is NAGVMQNPRHLVRRRGQEARLRCSPMKGHSHVYWYRQLPEEGLKFMVYLQKENIIDESGMPKERFSAEFPKEGPSILRIQQVVRGDSAAYFCASSPGLGVADTQYFGPGTRLTVL.

This clone was recorded once. CDR3 sequence: CASSDQHGYQETQYF. The CDR3 DNA reads TGTGCCAGTTCAGACCAGCATGGTTATCAAGAGACCCAGTACTTC. The chain carries TRBV19 and TRBJ2-5; D call uncertain. This CDR3 region has 15 residues. The germline CDR1 and CDR2 sequences are LNHDA and SQIVND (reference sequence). V was pared by 8 bases and J by 2 bases, with 18 bases between.

CDR3 in amino acids: CASSHDRGNGYTF. The CDR3 coding sequence is TGTGCCAGCAGCCACGACAGGGGAAATGGCTACACCTTC. V usage is TRBV4-2 and J usage is TRBJ1-2; the match to TRBD1 covers 8 bases. The trim removed 3 bases at V and 6 bases at J, leaving 3 bases unmatched. Germline values: CDR1 LGHNA, CDR2 YNFKEQ. The CDR3 is made up of 13 amino acids.

V and J are TRBV19 and TRBJ1-5; TRBD1 aligns across 10 bases. This CDR3 is 16 amino acids long. J was trimmed by 3 bases and V by 5 bases; bases with no gene match: 7. Germline CDR1 LNHDA, CDR2 SQIVND (reference sequence). The CDR3 DNA is TGTGCCAGTAGTTACCCGACAGGGGGCATCAATCAGCCCCAGCATTTT. As protein: CASSYPTGGINQPQHF.

This clone is a singleton in its sample. This sequence joins TRBV12-3 or TRBV12-4 and TRBJ2-5; no clear D gene. Between the trimmed V and J ends, which lost 2 bases and 5 bases, there was a span of 9 bases. The CDR3 covers 13 residues. The CDR3 spells CASSLSPGETQYF. DNA for the CDR3: TGTGCCAGCAGTTTAAGTCCTGGGGAGACCCAGTACTTC.